This is a list of T cell receptor beta chains from one sample in a study of response to subunit inactivated influenza vaccine. TCRdb recomputed calls from the RT-PCR reads with MiXCR, one row per CDR3 protein. The table has 540,000 or so distinct CDR3 sequences, 10% to 15% seen once; the top ten hold under 15%. Here the sequenced sample was PBMCs from blood, taken 40 to 50 days after vaccination. The origin of the receptors is a man aged 45 to 65 who received an inactivated influenza vaccine. CDR3s include the opening cysteine and the closing phenylalanine or tryptophan. Fields, in order: V gene, CDR3 length, clone size, D gene, J gene, CDR3 DNA, CDR3 protein. A D gene is named only where the DNA matches it firmly. The size entry is marked missing in some rows and otherwise reads once, few, many or a size class.

TRBV20-1	13	many	TRBD1	TRBJ1-1	TGCAGTGCCCCCCGACAGGGGGGGGCTGAAGCTTTCTTT	CSAPRQGGAEAFF
TRBV28	13	few	TRBD1	TRBJ1-5	TGTGCCAGCATTAGGGACAGGGCTCAGCCCCAGCATTTT	CASIRDRAQPQHF
TRBV5-6	13	few	TRBD1	TRBJ2-1	TGTGCCAGCAGCTTGACCGGACAGGGGTTTCAGTTCTTC	CASSLTGQGFQFF
TRBV4-3	17	many	.	TRBJ2-1	TGCGCCAGCAGCCAAGAGAGCAGGGGACTTGTAATTGATGAGCAGTTCTTC	CASSQESRGLVIDEQFF
TRBV7-9	14	few	.	TRBJ1-2	TGTGCCAGCAGCCAAAACGCGCTTATCTATGGCTACACCTTC	CASSQNALIYGYTF
TRBV10-3	17	few	TRBD1	TRBJ1-2	TGTGCCATCAGATCCAGTACAGGGGGCGGAAATAACTATGGCTACACCTTC	CAIRSSTGGGNNYGYTF
TRBV5-1	15	few	TRBD2	TRBJ2-5	TGCGCCAGCAGCTCTAACGGGGGAGGGCGAGAGACCCAGTACTTC	CASSSNGGGRETQYF
TRBV15	19	few	TRBD2	TRBJ2-1	TGTGTCACCAGCAGTTTTAGATTGAACCCGGGGGGATTCTACAATGAGCAGTTCTTC	CVTSSFRLNPGGFYNEQFF
TRBV9	16	.	.	TRBJ1-2	TGTGCCAGCAGCGTAGCTGCATCACCCTTGGGCTATGGCTACACCTTC	CASSVAASPLGYGYTF
TRBV10-3	15	few	.	TRBJ1-6	TGTGCCATCAGTGAGTCGAATGGCTATAATTCACCCCTCCACTTT	CAISESNGYNSPLHF
TRBV11-2	17	.	.	TRBJ2-2	TGTGCCAGCAGCTTAGGTAGCGGACCTCGTCTAGCCGGGGAGCTGTTTTTT	CASSLGSGPRLAGELFF
TRBV4-1	13	many	.	TRBJ1-1	TGCGCCAGCAGCCAAGACAAGGGGCTGAGCGCTTTCTTT	CASSQDKGLSAFF
TRBV11-2	13	few	.	TRBJ2-3	TGTGCCAGCAGCCAAGAACGCACAGATACGCAGTATTTT	CASSQERTDTQYF
TRBV27	17	few	.	TRBJ2-3	TGTGCCAGCAGTTTATTGGGAGCGGGCACTAGCACAGATACGCAGTATTTT	CASSLLGAGTSTDTQYF
TRBV6-5	17	few	TRBD1	TRBJ2-1	TGTGCCAGCAGCTTCACTCCGGGACAGAGCTCCTACAATGAGCAGTTCTTC	CASSFTPGQSSYNEQFF
TRBV7-2	15	few	TRBD1	TRBJ2-1	TGTGCCAGCAGCTTAGGTGGGACAGATTTGGGGCAACAGTTCTTC	CASSLGGTDLGQQFF
TRBV24-1	20	.	TRBD2	TRBJ2-1	TGTGCCACCAGTGACCCCTTGATCCCGGGACTAGCGGGATCCTACAATGAGCAGTTCTTC	CATSDPLIPGLAGSYNEQFF
TRBV11-3	16	.	.	TRBJ2-2	TGTGCCAGCAGCTTAAGGGGTAGCGAGAACACCGGGGAGCTGTTTTTT	CASSLRGSENTGELFF
TRBV5-1	13	.	.	TRBJ2-3	TGCGCCAGCAGAACCACAGGCACAGATACGCAGTATTTT	CASRTTGTDTQYF
TRBV3-1	12	.	.	TRBJ2-1	TGTGCCAGCAGCGGGGGTCCCTATGAGCAGTTCTTC	CASSGGPYEQFF
TRBV7-8	15	few	TRBD1	TRBJ2-7	TGTGCCAGCAGACCCATCCGGGACAGGATCTACGAGCAGTACTTC	CASRPIRDRIYEQYF
TRBV11-2	19	few	.	TRBJ2-5	TGTGCCAGCAGCTTAGTAGGTTTGTCGGGCGACAGTCGACGGGAGACCCAGTACTTC	CASSLVGLSGDSRRETQYF
TRBV4-1	14	once	.	TRBJ2-7	TGCGCCAGCAGCCAGGGAGCGTGGGGGTACGAGCAGTACTTC	CASSQGAWGYEQYF
TRBV5-5	14	.	.	TRBJ2-5	TGTGCCAGCAGCTTGGGAGCCCAGCAAGAGACCCAGTACTTC	CASSLGAQQETQYF
TRBV30	13	.	TRBD1	TRBJ2-7	TGTGCCTGGGATCGGGACAGTAATTCCGAGCAGTACTTC	CAWDRDSNSEQYF
TRBV12-3/TRBV12-4	12	few	.	TRBJ1-5	TGTGCCAGCAGTTCTACGGATCAGCCCCAGCATTTT	CASSSTDQPQHF
TRBV25-1	14	.	.	TRBJ2-7	TGTGCCAGCAGTGCCATAACGGGAGTCTACGAGCAGTACTTC	CASSAITGVYEQYF
TRBV7-2	14	few	TRBD2	TRBJ2-3	TGTGCCAGCAGCTTACGGGGGGTCCCAGATACGCAGTATTTT	CASSLRGVPDTQYF
TRBV7-9	14	few	.	TRBJ2-4	TGTGCCAGCAGCTTAGCGTCGCCAGTAAACATTCAGTACTTC	CASSLASPVNIQYF
TRBV5-8	14	.	.	TRBJ1-5	TGTGCCAGCAGCTTGGAGGTCACCAATCAGCCCCAGCATTTT	CASSLEVTNQPQHF
TRBV18	13	few	.	TRBJ1-5	TGTGCCAGCTCACCGACTTACAATCAGCCCCAGCATTTT	CASSPTYNQPQHF
TRBV7-6	16	once	.	TRBJ2-3	TGTGCCAGCAGCTTAACGGCGGCGCGGGGCACAGATACGCAGTATTTT	CASSLTAARGTDTQYF
TRBV11-3	16	.	TRBD1	TRBJ2-5	TGTGCCAGCAGCTTAATGAGGACAGGCGGCTCGGAGACCCAGTACTTC	CASSLMRTGGSETQYF
TRBV6-2/TRBV6-3	11	.	.	TRBJ1-2	TGTGCCAGCAGTTACCGGTATGGCTACACCTTC	CASSYRYGYTF
TRBV7-9	16	once	TRBD2	TRBJ2-7	TGTGCCAGCAGCTTAGGAGTGGCGGGAGACACCTACGAGCAGTACTTC	CASSLGVAGDTYEQYF